Following are 21 T cell receptor beta chains from one sample sequenced in a study of CD8 T cells in ankylosing spondylitis. TCRdb analysed the 5' RACE reads with MiXCR anew, one entry per CDR3 protein. The sample yields 250,000 to 300,000 distinct CDR3 sequences, 20% seen once. Sequenced: blood, either unsorted or a sorted T cell fraction (not recorded which). The receptors come from a male donor with ankylosing spondylitis or in good health (not recorded which).

This clonotype was detected only a few times. The chain is built from TRBV3-1 and TRBJ2-1; no definite D call. The CDR3 has 15 amino acids. The germline V gene encodes CDR1 LGHDT and CDR2 YNNKEL (reference sequence). Deletions cut 3 bases from V and 0 bases from J, with 9 bases between. CDR3: CASSQSDSSYNEQFF. In DNA, the CDR3 is TGTGCCAGCAGCCAGAGTGATAGCTCCTACAATGAGCAGTTCTTC.

This clonotype was seen only once. The chain is built from TRBV28 and TRBJ2-3; D perhaps matches TRBD2 (5 bases). Trimming cost V 7 bases and J 3 bases, with 14 bases left between them. This CDR3 has 14 residues. Germline assignment: CDR1 MDHEN and CDR2 SYDVKM. CDR3 nucleotides: TGTGCCAGCAACCAGCCCGGAGGTACAGATACGCAGTATTTT. Encoded protein: CASNQPGGTDTQYF.

This clonotype was counted many times. The V and J genes are TRBV12-3 or TRBV12-4 and TRBJ2-1, with TRBD2 matching over 8 bases. This CDR3 has 14 residues. The junction had 5 bases not matched to a gene; V was cut back by 5 bases and J by 5 bases. The CDR3 here is CASSPGLAHNEQFF. The CDR3 DNA is TGTGCCAGCAGTCCTGGACTAGCCCACAATGAGCAGTTCTTC.

The V gene is TRBV20-1, the J gene TRBJ1-6; D is possibly TRBD1 (5 bases). The CDR3 is made up of 17 amino acids. Germline assignment: CDR1 DFQATT and CDR2 SNEGSKA (reference sequence). Trimming stripped 2 bases from V and 5 bases from J, with 19 bases between. The CDR3 DNA follows: TGCAGTGCTAGAAGGCAGGGCTCTAATCTCGATAATTCACCCCTCCACTTT. It yields the protein CSARRQGSNLDNSPLHF.

This clonotype has ten or more counts. The rearrangement uses TRBV5-1 and TRBJ2-1; no firm D call. V dropped 3 bases and J dropped 2 bases, with 9 bases sitting between them. Per germline, CDR1 SGHRS and CDR2 YFSETQ. CDR3 length equals 14 residues. The CDR3 nucleotides read TGCGCCAGCAGCTCTAGTTCTACCTACAATGAGCAGTTCTTC. Translating gives CASSSSSTYNEQFF.

The sample holds a few counts of this clonotype. The chain recombines TRBV3-1 with TRBJ1-2, with D possibly TRBD1 on 5 matching bases. CDR3 length: 17 residues. Trimming cost V 1 base and J 8 bases, with 23 bases left between them. Germline V CDR1 and CDR2: LGHDT, YNNKEL (reference sequence). The CDR3 is CASSQAKTGTRGGGYTF. In nucleotides, the CDR3 is TGTGCCAGCAGCCAAGCCAAAACCGGGACTAGAGGCGGGGGCTACACCTTC.

Only a few counts were recorded for this clonotype. The chain joins TRBV9 to TRBJ1-2; D is ambiguous. The CDR3 contains 13 residues. Germline CDR1 SGDLS, CDR2 YYNGEE. The germline V and J ends were trimmed by 5 bases and 8 bases, with 16 bases remaining between them. CDR3 sequence reads: CASSESGYWGYTF. CDR3 coding DNA: TGTGCCAGCAGTGAGAGCGGGTATTGGGGCTACACCTTC.

The chain employs TRBV3-1 and TRBJ2-5; D is perhaps TRBD1 or TRBD2 (5 bases each). The length of the CDR3 is 15 residues. V was pared by 10 bases and J by 4 bases, with 22 bases between. Germline values: CDR1 LGHDT, CDR2 YNNKEL (reference sequence). The CDR3 loop is CATGESWGYRETQYF. DNA of the CDR3: TGTGCCACCGGAGAGTCTTGGGGGTATCGAGAGACCCAGTACTTC.

The chain carries TRBV7-9 and TRBJ2-2, with D uncertain. Looked up from germline, CDR1 is SEHNR and CDR2 is FQNEAQ (reference sequence). This CDR3 is built from 11 residues. Trimming left V 8 bases short and J 6 bases short, with 7 bases between. The CDR3 reads CASGFSGELFF. The CDR3 nucleotides read TGTGCCAGCGGGTTCTCCGGGGAGCTGTTTTTT. Full variable domain (rest looked up from reference TRBV7-9 and TRBJ2-2): DTGVSQNPRHKITKRGQNVTFRCDPISEHNRLYWYRQTLGQGPEFLTYFQNEAQLEKSRLLSDRFSAERPKGSFSTLEIQRTEQGDSAMYLCASGFSGELFFGEGSRLTVL.

The rearrangement links TRBV10-3 to TRBJ2-1; TRBD1 matches at 8 bases. CDR1 is ENHRY, CDR2 SYGVKD, per germline. The V segment lost 6 bases and the J segment 3 bases; nucleotides outside the gene matches: 7. The CDR3 covers 15 residues. DNA of the CDR3: TGTGCCATCAGCGCGACCGGGACAGGCTACAATGAGCAGTTCTTC. Protein: CAISATGTGYNEQFF.

This clonotype was recorded once. The V call is TRBV7-8, the J call TRBJ2-1, with TRBD2 as a possible D gene (6 bases). Germline CDR1 is SGHVS and CDR2 is FQNEAQ. The V and J ends lost 2 bases and 2 bases respectively, with 19 bases between them. The CDR3 runs 18 residues. In DNA form, the CDR3 reads TGTGCCAGCAGCTTACTAAAGTCGGGGGTCGAAACCTACAATGAGCAGTTCTTC. The encoded protein is CASSLLKSGVETYNEQFF.

This clonotype was detected only a few times. CDR3 residues: CASSVVGSTDTQYF. The CDR3 DNA follows: TGTGCCAGCAGCGTAGTAGGGAGTACAGATACGCAGTATTTT. The chain carries TRBV9 and TRBJ2-3; possible D gene TRBD2, 5 bases. Trimming left V 0 bases short and J 3 bases short, with 8 bases between. CDR3 length: 14 residues. Germline V gene data show CDR1 as SGDLS and CDR2 as YYNGEE. Complete variable domain (other parts from reference TRBV9 and TRBJ2-3): DSGVTQTPKHLITATGQRVTLRCSPRSGDLSVYWYQQSLDQGLQFLIQYYNGEERAKGNILERFSAQQFPDLHSELNLSSLELGDSALYFCASSVVGSTDTQYFGPGTRLTVL.

The chain has TRBV2 and TRBJ2-7; 8 positions match TRBD1. The V gene end was trimmed by 3 bases and the J gene end by 2 bases; junction bases not matched to a gene: 6. Germline V gives CDR1 SNHLY, CDR2 FYNNEI. The CDR3 is 15 residues long. The CDR3 DNA sequence: TGTGCCAGCAGTGACAGGGGGCCAACCCCCTACGAGCAGTACGTC. It specifies CASSDRGPTPYEQYV.

In this sample, this clonotype turned up a few times. J is TRBJ2-1 and V is TRBV4-1; possibly TRBD2 for D (6 bases). V gave up 1 base and J gave up 2 bases, with 15 bases separating them. Germline V lookup: CDR1 MGHRA, CDR2 YSYEKL. The CDR3 sequence is 17 residues long. The CDR3 DNA follows: TGCGCCAGCAGCCAAGTAAGGGGCGGGATGACCTACAATGAGCAGTTCTTC. This gives the protein CASSQVRGGMTYNEQFF.

The chain joins TRBV5-1 to TRBJ2-7, with D hard to call. Trimming shortened V by 2 bases and J by 1 base, and 10 bases separated the two germline ends. CDR1 is SGHRS and CDR2 is YFSETQ in the germline V gene. The CDR3 is made up of 14 amino acids. The CDR3 reads CASSLRGNSYEQYV. Here the CDR3 DNA reads TGCGCCAGCAGCTTAAGAGGAAATTCCTACGAGCAGTACGTC.

This clonotype was seen repeatedly, ten times or more. V is TRBV7-2 and J is TRBJ2-5; TRBD2 aligns across 8 bases. The trim removed 1 base at V and 5 bases at J, leaving 9 bases unmatched. The CDR3 contains 16 residues. Germline V lookup: CDR1 SGHTA, CDR2 FQGNSA. The CDR3 region has the DNA TGTGCCAGCAGCTTAGAAGGTGTAGCGGGGTTGGAGACCCAGTACTTC. Translation: CASSLEGVAGLETQYF.

The rearrangement uses TRBV12-3 or TRBV12-4 and TRBJ1-1, with a possible D match to TRBD1 (5 bases). The CDR3 is 15 amino acids. Trimming shortened V by 8 bases and J by 4 bases, and 20 bases separated the two germline ends. Here the CDR3 reads CASGLREIRGTEAFF. CDR3 DNA: TGTGCCAGCGGTCTCAGGGAAATTCGGGGCACTGAAGCTTTCTTT.

The V gene is TRBV2, the J gene TRBJ1-1, with TRBD1 matching over 10 bases. Germline loops: CDR1 SNHLY, CDR2 FYNNEI. There are 15 residues in the CDR3. The trim removed 6 bases at V and 5 bases at J, leaving 9 bases unmatched. CDR3 DNA sequence: TGTGCCAGCAGGGGAGGGACAGGGGTTGGGACTGAAGCTTTCTTT. This gives the protein CASRGGTGVGTEAFF.

The sample holds a few counts of this clonotype. V usage is TRBV19 and J usage is TRBJ2-7; D possibly corresponds to TRBD2 (5 bases). Germline V gives CDR1 LNHDA, CDR2 SQIVND (reference sequence). V was trimmed by 1 base and J by 4 bases, leaving 8 bases between them. This CDR3 has 13 amino acids. For the CDR3, the DNA is TGTGCCAGTAGTATAGGTCGGGGTTACGAGCAGTACGTC. Its translation: CASSIGRGYEQYV.

V usage is TRBV3-1 and J usage is TRBJ2-1; 11 positions agree with TRBD2. The V gene end was trimmed by 3 bases and the J gene end by 0 bases; junction bases not matched to a gene: 10. The germline gives CDR1 LGHDT, CDR2 YNNKEL (reference sequence). The CDR3 is 19 amino acids. The CDR3 DNA reads TGTGCCAGCAGCCACCCTCCGACTAGCGGGGCCTACTCCTACAATGAGCAGTTCTTC. Translation gives CASSHPPTSGAYSYNEQFF.

A few counts support this clonotype. CDR3 DNA: TGCAGCGTTGGCGACAGGGGGGGTCAGCCCCAGCATTTT. Encoded protein: CSVGDRGGQPQHF. The chain combines TRBV29-1 with TRBJ1-5; TRBD1 agrees at 9 bases. The CDR3 length is 13 residues. Germline trimming cut 4 bases from V and 6 bases from J; bases unmatched to any gene: 4. CDR1 is SQVTM and CDR2 is ANQGSEA in the germline V gene.